This T cell receptor (beta chain) was captured in a study of cytomegalovirus exposure and HLA in healthy donors. Trimming took 4 bases from V and 1 from J; bases not matched to a gene: 12. The CDR3 extends over 18 amino acids. CDR1 is MGHRA, CDR2 YSYEKL, per germline. 60 Vbeta and 13 Jbeta primers were used in PCR. This table comes from immunoSEQ multiplex PCR, and its TCRdb copy is limited to in-frame clones, with some not included. Altogether around 91,000 clones are present, around 80% being singletons, with the ten largest covering 2% to 3%. This TCR derives from a male donor in good health and CMV-seropositive. The sequenced sample was PBMCs. This rearrangement joins TRBV4-1 to TRBJ2-3, with TRBD2 matching 9 bases. DNA of the CDR3: TGCGCCAGCAGCCCGCAAGGGACTAGCTTTGTTGGCACAGATACGCAGTATTTT. It specifies CASSPQGTSFVGTDTQYF.